The 16 T cell receptor beta chains given below trace back to one sample, sequenced in a study of blood T cell repertoires in COVID-19. The method was immunoSEQ multiplex PCR; TCRdb's version includes in-frame clones alone and lacks a portion of them. The repertoire holds about 45,000 clones, 89% seen once, with more than 5% in the top ten. Sequencing input: peripheral blood. Receptors were obtained from a human donor in a cohort sampled during active COVID-19.

The rearrangement links TRBV4-2 to TRBJ1-6; D remains unclear. Germline CDR1 LGHNA, CDR2 YNFKEQ. The V end lost 1 base, the J end lost 2 bases, and 9 bases lay between the germline ends. CDR3 length: 16 amino acids. CDR3 nucleotide sequence: TGTGCCAGCAGCCAAGGATCCCAGGCCTATAATTCACCCCTCCACTTT. Its translation: CASSQGSQAYNSPLHF.

This clone turned up a few times. This chain links TRBV5-5 with TRBJ2-1, with D possibly TRBD2 on 5 matching bases. V was clipped by 0 bases and J by 0 bases, with 7 bases between them. Germline V gene sequence: CDR1 SGHKS, CDR2 YYEKEE (reference sequence). The CDR3 loop spans 15 amino acids. The CDR3 region is CASSLGTGSYNEQFF. The CDR3 DNA follows: TGTGCCAGCAGCTTGGGGACTGGCTCCTACAATGAGCAGTTCTTC.

This clone was observed a few times. The chain couples TRBV5-1 to TRBJ1-1; tentative D call: TRBD1 (6 bases). The CDR3 contains 14 residues. The V gene lost 4 bases and the J gene lost 3 bases, with 13 bases spanning the gap. Germline V lookup: CDR1 SGHRS, CDR2 YFSETQ. The CDR3 DNA reads TGCGCCAGCAGCCCGTGGACAGCCGACACTGAAGCTTTCTTT. Translation gives CASSPWTADTEAFF.

This clone was detected only a few times. The gene calls are TRBV4-1 and TRBJ1-5; D gene uncertain. The CDR3 consists of 14 residues. Germline-derived CDR1 and CDR2 are MGHRA and YSYEKL. V gave up 0 bases and J gave up 7 bases, with 10 bases separating them. CDR3 coding DNA: TGCGCCAGCAGCCAAGATTCCCCCCGGCAGCCCCAGCATTTT. This translates into CASSQDSPRQPQHF.

The rearrangement uses TRBV3-1 (or the pseudogene TRBV3-2) and TRBJ2-7; D not resolved. V was clipped by 3 bases and J by 5 bases, with 8 bases between them. CDR3 length: 12 amino acids. The germline V gene encodes CDR1 LGHDT and CDR2 YNNKEL (reference sequence). CDR3 DNA: TGTGCCAGCAGCCAGCGCAGGCACGAGCAGTACTTC. This sequence encodes CASSQRRHEQYF.

The DNA for the CDR3 is TGTGCCAGCTCCCTTTTTAACTATGGCTACACCTTC. Its translation: CASSLFNYGYTF. The V gene is TRBV18, the J gene TRBJ1-2; D not certain. Germline-derived CDR1 and CDR2 are KGHSH and LQKENI. Trimming pared 6 bases from V and 1 base from J, leaving 6 bases between. The CDR3 is 12 residues long.

The V and J genes are TRBV7-2 and TRBJ1-6, with 7 bases that match TRBD1. V dropped 3 bases and J dropped 7; count of bases not matched to a gene: 6. The CDR3 has 15 amino acids. CDR1 SGHTA and CDR2 FQGNSA come from the germline V gene. The CDR3 spells CASSFLRQGNSPLHF. CDR3 nucleotides: TGTGCCAGCAGCTTCCTCCGACAGGGCAATTCACCCCTCCACTTT. Filled out from reference TRBV7-2 and TRBJ1-6, the complete variable domain reads GAGVSQSPSNKVTEKGKDVELRCDPISGHTALYWYRQSLGQGLEFLIYFQGNSAPDKSGLPSDRFSAERTGGSVSTLTIQRTQQEDSAVYLCASSFLRQGNSPLHFGNGTRLTVT.

CDR3 in amino acids: CASSLYRVEKLFF. The CDR3 region has the DNA TGTGCCAGCAGTCTCTACAGGGTTGAAAAACTGTTTTTT. The V and J genes are TRBV12-3 or TRBV12-4 and TRBJ1-4; TRBD1 might be the D (6 bases). Trimming removed 5 bases from V and 7 bases from J, with 11 bases in between. The CDR3 runs to 13 residues.

The V gene is TRBV4-1, the J gene TRBJ1-6; no reliable D call. The CDR3 totals 15 residues. Germline V lookup: CDR1 MGHRA, CDR2 YSYEKL. Trimming cost V 1 base and J 10 bases, with 14 bases left between them. CDR3 in amino acids: CASSQVPGPESPLHF. The CDR3 DNA sequence: TGCGCCAGCAGCCAAGTACCAGGCCCCGAGTCACCCCTCCACTTT.

The chain is built from TRBV27 and TRBJ2-7; 9 positions agree with TRBD2. With V trimmed by 6 bases and J by 5 bases, 8 bases remained unmatched. The CDR3 length is 14 residues. Germline CDR1 MNHEY, CDR2 SMNVEV (reference sequence). CDR3 DNA: TGTGCCAGCAGGCTAGCGGGGCCTTTCCACGAGCAGTACTTC. It yields the protein CASRLAGPFHEQYF.

The J gene is TRBJ2-3, the V gene TRBV9; tentative D call: TRBD2 (6 bases). The CDR3 is 15 residues long. Germline V gene sequence: CDR1 SGDLS, CDR2 YYNGEE. Trimming shortened V by 0 bases and J by 6 bases, and 14 bases separated the two germline ends. For the CDR3, the DNA is TGTGCCAGCAGCGTAGGAAATCTAGCGTCGGATACGCAGTATTTT. This encodes CASSVGNLASDTQYF. Full variable domain (rest looked up from reference TRBV9 and TRBJ2-3): DSGVTQTPKHLITATGQRVTLRCSPRSGDLSVYWYQQSLDQGLQFLIQYYNGEERAKGNILERFSAQQFPDLHSELNLSSLELGDSALYFCASSVGNLASDTQYFGPGTRLTVL.

The chain employs TRBV16 and TRBJ2-3; D may be TRBD2 (5 bases). The CDR3 sequence is 15 residues long. V was clipped by 2 bases and J by 8 bases, with 17 bases between them. The germline V gene encodes CDR1 KGHSY and CDR2 FQNENV. The CDR3 spells CASSQILEGHVTQYF. CDR3 nucleotides: TGTGCCAGCAGCCAAATACTAGAGGGCCATGTTACGCAGTATTTT.

As for this clone: Other nucleotide sequences from this sample produce the same CDR3. The chain is built from TRBV20-1 and TRBJ1-1, with unresolved D. Trimming left V 6 bases short and J 0 bases short, with 5 bases between. This CDR3 comprises 11 residues. Germline CDR1 and CDR2: DFQATT and SNEGSKA (reference sequence). CDR3 nucleotides: TGCAGTGCATCATTGAACACTGAAGCTTTCTTT. Translation gives CSASLNTEAFF.

The chain is built from TRBV18 and TRBJ2-3; D unclear. Germline CDR1 KGHSH, CDR2 LQKENI. The CDR3 has 11 residues. V gave up 6 bases and J gave up 8 bases, with 9 bases separating them. The CDR3 here is CASSRIGTQYF. The CDR3 DNA reads as TGTGCCAGCTCGAGGATTGGTACGCAGTATTTT.

This chain joins TRBV5-1 and TRBJ2-1; 13 bases fit TRBD2. J gave up 0 bases and V 4 bases, and 7 bases lay outside the gene matches. The CDR3 has 18 amino acids. The germline V gene encodes CDR1 SGHRS and CDR2 YFSETQ. DNA for the CDR3: TGCGCCAGCAGCAGGGGACTAGCGGGACTAAGCTCCTACAATGAGCAGTTCTTC. Translating it yields CASSRGLAGLSSYNEQFF.

The chain has TRBV12-5 and TRBJ2-3, with D unclear. Per the germline V gene, CDR1 is LGHNT and CDR2 is FRNRAP. Trimming took 7 bases from V and 6 from J, leaving 14 bases between them. This CDR3 has 13 residues. CDR3 residues: CASASSAADTQYF. DNA for the CDR3: TGTGCTAGTGCTTCAAGCGCTGCGGATACGCAGTATTTT.